The present TCR beta chain was sequenced within a study of neurological immune-mediated disorders. CDR3 size: 16 residues. The V gene lost 4 bases and the J gene lost 3 bases, with 16 bases spanning the gap. Germline V gene lookup returns CDR1 SGHRS and CDR2 YFSETQ. Points on this clonotype: The antigen remains unidentified. A read error may be the cause here, since a much bigger clone is one base away.

With 10-nucleotide random UMIs, 5'RACE was used to make the cDNA. A single record per CDR3 protein comes from TCRdb applying MiXCR to the 5' RACE reads. The data contain about 33,000 distinct CDR3 sequences, about 1.6% of them seen just once; the ten biggest clones take up 9.2%. Study-wide points: Phylogenetic grouping assigned the repertoires of 18 of 34 multiple sclerosis patients to one related-CDR3 cluster, which constitutes a possible signature.

Unsorted libraries were generated from 2 million PBMCs. These cells had been stored in RNAlater at -80 C. This receptor was taken from a woman younger than 45 with multiple sclerosis. Sequencing was performed on PBMCs. This chain joins TRBV5-1 and TRBJ1-4; no reliable D call. The CDR3 DNA reads as TGCGCCAGCAGCAAGCAAAACGGGTCGCCTAATGAAAAACTGTTTTTT. Protein: CASSKQNGSPNEKLFF.